The 26 T cell receptor beta chains below all came from one sample that was sequenced in a study of blood T cell repertoires in COVID-19. Assay: immunoSEQ multiplex PCR; the TCRdb copy retains only in-frame clones and omits some. Among approximately 350,000 clones listed, 88% were seen once. The sample taken for sequencing was peripheral blood. These receptor sequences come from a woman in her seventies with COVID-19, enrolled during active disease.

The chain joins TRBV4-3 to TRBJ2-7, with 7 positions matching TRBD2. The trim removed 3 bases at V and 0 bases at J, leaving 8 bases unmatched. This CDR3 contains 16 residues. Per the germline V gene, CDR1 is LGHNA and CDR2 is YSLEER. The CDR3 sequence: CASSHASGGGSYEQYF. In DNA form, the CDR3 reads TGCGCCAGCAGCCATGCCTCTGGCGGGGGCTCCTACGAGCAGTACTTC.

This rearrangement joins TRBV4-3 to TRBJ1-2, with D possibly matching TRBD1 (5 bases). V lost 5 bases and J lost 0, with 10 bases in between. In germline, CDR1 is LGHNA, CDR2 YSLEER. The CDR3 covers 14 residues. The CDR3 spells CASSWRGANYGYTF. In DNA, the CDR3 is TGCGCCAGCAGCTGGCGGGGGGCTAACTATGGCTACACCTTC.

V gene TRBV6-2 or TRBV6-3 combines with J gene TRBJ2-1; TRBD2 agrees at 14 bases. Germline CDR1 and CDR2: MNHEY and SVGEGT. This CDR3 contains 17 residues. V lost 2 bases to trimming and J lost 7 bases; unmatched junction nucleotides: 7. CDR3 nucleotide sequence: TGTGCCAGCAGTTACGAGACTAGCGGGGGGGCCAGAAATGAGCAGTTCTTC. Translation: CASSYETSGGARNEQFF.

The chain joins TRBV7-2 to TRBJ1-1; 9 bases are shared with TRBD1. The junction had 6 bases not matched to a gene; V was cut back by 3 bases and J by 4 bases. Germline assignment: CDR1 SGHTA and CDR2 FQGNSA. CDR3 length: 15 residues. The CDR3 bases are TGTGCCAGCAGCTTTGGGACAGGGTTTGTCACTGAAGCTTTCTTT. As protein: CASSFGTGFVTEAFF.

The chain couples TRBV5-1 to TRBJ2-3; possible D gene TRBD2, 5 bases. This CDR3 contains 15 residues. Germline lookup yields CDR1 SGHRS and CDR2 YFSETQ. V gave up 2 bases and J gave up 2 bases, with 12 bases separating them. CDR3 coding DNA: TGCGCCAGCAGCTTTGTTTCGGGGTCCACAGATACGCAGTATTTT. As protein: CASSFVSGSTDTQYF.

This chain connects TRBV7-2 to TRBJ2-3; weak D call: TRBD2 (6 bases). Germline lookup yields CDR1 SGHTA and CDR2 FQGNSA. Deletions cut 2 bases from V and 0 bases from J, with 12 bases between. The CDR3 consists of 16 residues. In DNA, the CDR3 is TGTGCCAGCAGCTTAATAGGCGGGGCTAGCACAGATACGCAGTATTTT. Its protein is CASSLIGGASTDTQYF.

The chain has TRBV28 and TRBJ1-1, with 7 bases matching TRBD1. The V gene end was trimmed by 3 bases and the J gene end by 7 bases; junction bases not matched to a gene: 17. This CDR3 comprises 17 residues. CDR1 and CDR2 (germline): MDHEN, SYDVKM. CDR3 sequence: CASSLAPGGIQRGEAFF. CDR3 nucleotide sequence: TGTGCCAGCAGTTTGGCCCCAGGGGGAATCCAACGAGGTGAAGCTTTCTTT.

The chain combines TRBV19 with TRBJ1-2; 7 bases are shared with TRBD1. Germline-derived CDR1 and CDR2 are LNHDA and SQIVND (reference sequence). The CDR3 extends over 13 amino acids. V shed 4 bases, J shed 4 bases, and the junction held 3 bases outside the gene matches. The CDR3 bases are TGTGCCAGTAGTAAAGACAGGGCCTATGGCTACACCTTC. Its protein is CASSKDRAYGYTF.

The J gene is TRBJ1-5, the V gene TRBV2; D unresolved. Germline V gene data show CDR1 as SNHLY and CDR2 as FYNNEI. This CDR3 spans 15 amino acids. V was cut by 0 bases and J by 0 bases, with 6 bases left in between. CDR3 in DNA: TGTGCCAGCAGTGAAGCGAGCTATAGCAATCAGCCCCAGCATTTT. It specifies CASSEASYSNQPQHF.

The J gene is TRBJ2-3, the V gene TRBV24-1; possibly TRBD1 for D (6 bases). The length of the CDR3 is 14 residues. The V end was cut by 2 bases, the J end by 6 bases, with 11 bases between. Germline-derived CDR1 and CDR2 are KGHDR and SFDVKD. The CDR3: CATSDSTGTDTQYF. In nucleotides, the CDR3 is TGTGCCACCAGTGATTCCACAGGGACGGATACGCAGTATTTT.

This chain connects TRBV24-1 to TRBJ2-5, with TRBD2 matching 9 bases. CDR3 length: 14 amino acids. CDR1 KGHDR and CDR2 SFDVKD come from the germline V gene. Unmatched junction bases numbered 1, after V lost 3 bases and J lost 3 bases. This chain's CDR3 is CATSDPSGEETQYF. For the CDR3, the DNA is TGTGCCACCAGTGATCCTAGCGGGGAAGAGACCCAGTACTTC.

V usage is TRBV5-6 and J usage is TRBJ2-1; TRBD1 aligns across 8 bases. CDR3 length: 15 residues. Trimming at V came to 7 bases and at J to 4 bases, leaving 10 bases not matched to a gene. CDR1 SGHDT and CDR2 YYEEEE come from the germline V gene. In DNA, the CDR3 is TGTGCCAGCTTCCGTCAGGGACAGGCTTACAATGAGCAGTTCTTC. Protein product: CASFRQGQAYNEQFF.

The chain couples TRBV10-1 to TRBJ2-1; 14 nucleotides match TRBD2. Germline loops: CDR1 WNHNN, CDR2 SYGVQD (reference sequence). This CDR3 is built from 15 residues. Trimming cost V 2 bases and J 6 bases; bases outside gene matches: 0. CDR3: CASSEGLAGGNEQFF. The CDR3 DNA reads as TGCGCCAGCAGTGAGGGACTAGCGGGGGGCAATGAGCAGTTCTTC.

The CDR3 sequence is CASSRRQGGEKLFF. In nucleotides, the CDR3 is TGTGCCAGCAGCCGCCGGCAGGGTGGGGAAAAACTGTTTTTT. The chain uses TRBV5-6 and TRBJ1-4; D is possibly TRBD1 (5 bases). CDR3 length: 14 residues. CDR1 is SGHDT, CDR2 YYEEEE, per germline. V was cut by 4 bases and J by 8 bases, with 15 bases left in between. Drawing the rest from reference TRBV5-6 and TRBJ1-4, the complete variable domain is DAGVTQSPTHLIKTRGQQVTLRCSPKSGHDTVSWYQQALGQGPQFIFQYYEEEERQRGNFPDRFSGHQFPNYSSELNVNALLLGDSALYLCASSRRQGGEKLFFGSGTQLSVL.

As concerns this clone: The sample holds other DNA sequences that translate to the same CDR3. V gene TRBV7-9 combines with J gene TRBJ1-1, with D perhaps TRBD1 (5 bases). V lost 5 bases and J lost 1, with 8 bases in between. The CDR3 spans 13 residues. CDR1 is SEHNR, CDR2 FQNEAQ, per germline (reference sequence). In DNA, the CDR3 is TGTGCCAGCAGCCCGCAGGGGAACACTGAAGCTTTCTTT. It yields the protein CASSPQGNTEAFF.

The J gene is TRBJ1-1, the V gene TRBV10-3, with 7 positions matching TRBD1. Germline CDR1 ENHRY, CDR2 SYGVKD. Trimming removed 6 bases from V and 3 bases from J; junction bases left unmatched: 7. The CDR3 is 14 amino acids. This chain's CDR3 is CAIRPGQRDTEAFF. Here the CDR3 DNA reads TGTGCCATCAGGCCGGGACAGCGGGACACTGAAGCTTTCTTT.

CDR3 nucleotide sequence: TGTGCCAGCAGCTCCCGGGTGGGACTAGTGAGATACGAGCAGTACTTC. Its protein product is CASSSRVGLVRYEQYF. V usage is TRBV7-9 and J usage is TRBJ2-7, with TRBD2 matching 8 bases. V was pared by 4 bases and J by 4 bases, with 12 bases of the junction left unmatched. The CDR3 extends over 16 amino acids. The V gene's germline CDR1 is SEHNR and CDR2 FQNEAQ (reference sequence). The entire variable domain, with the rest obtained from reference TRBV7-9 and TRBJ2-7, is as follows: DTGVSQNPRHKITKRGQNVTFRCDPISEHNRLYWYRQTLGQGPEFLTYFQNEAQLEKSRLLSDRFSAERPKGSFSTLEIQRTEQGDSAMYLCASSSRVGLVRYEQYFGPGTRLTVT.

The rearrangement links TRBV9 to TRBJ1-2; D is perhaps TRBD1 (5 bases). The CDR3 contains 17 residues. Germline V gives CDR1 SGDLS, CDR2 YYNGEE. With 2 bases removed from V and 8 bases from J, the gap between germline ends came to 25 bases. CDR3 sequence: CASSVQSGPEAQGGYTF. As DNA, the CDR3 is TGTGCCAGCAGCGTTCAATCCGGGCCGGAAGCTCAGGGAGGCTACACCTTC.

The CDR3 region is CASSLWGQGTSPLHF. CDR3 bases: TGTGCCAGCAGTTTGTGGGGCCAGGGGACTTCACCCCTCCACTTT. V gene TRBV27 combines with J gene TRBJ1-6, with D perhaps matching TRBD1 (6 bases). Trimming stripped 3 bases from V and 9 bases from J, with 15 bases between. Germline-derived CDR1 and CDR2 are MNHEY and SMNVEV (reference sequence). The CDR3 totals 15 residues.

Notes on this clone: The same CDR3 can be traced to other DNA sequences in this sample. The CDR3, as DNA: TGCGCCAGCAGCTTGGCTCCCGGGGGAAGCAATCAGCCCCAGCATTTT. Its translation: CASSLAPGGSNQPQHF. This sequence joins TRBV5-1 and TRBJ1-5; tentative D call: TRBD1 (5 bases). CDR1 is SGHRS, CDR2 YFSETQ, per germline. CDR3 length equals 16 residues. Trimming removed 0 bases from V and 1 base from J, with 11 bases in between.

This clone was recorded only once. The chain couples TRBV6-5 to TRBJ2-7; 7 bases align to TRBD2. Germline V CDR1 and CDR2: MNHEY, SVGAGI. The CDR3 runs 15 residues. The ends lost 1 base at V and 3 bases at J; junction bases unmatched: 6. The chain's CDR3 is CASSYWGGIGYEQYF. In DNA, the CDR3 is TGTGCCAGCAGTTACTGGGGGGGTATAGGCTACGAGCAGTACTTC.

This clone was seen a few times. This sequence joins TRBV15 and TRBJ1-2; D remains ambiguous. CDR3 size: 12 residues. Trimming cost V 4 bases and J 5 bases, with 8 bases left between them. The V gene's germline CDR1 is LNHNV and CDR2 YYDKDF (reference sequence). In DNA form, the CDR3 reads TGTGCCACCAGCAACAGTATATATGGCTACACCTTC. Its translation is CATSNSIYGYTF. Full variable domain (rest looked up from reference TRBV15 and TRBJ1-2): DAMVIQNPRYQVTQFGKPVTLSCSQTLNHNVMYWYQQKSSQAPKLLFHYYDKDFNNEADTPDNFQSRRPNTSFCFLDIRSPGLGDTAMYLCATSNSIYGYTFGSGTRLTVV.

The V and J genes are TRBV6-5 and TRBJ2-3, with 9 bases identical to TRBD2. This CDR3 has 15 residues. Per the germline V gene, CDR1 is MNHEY and CDR2 is SVGAGI. V was pared by 8 bases and J by 0 bases, with 6 bases of the junction left unmatched. The CDR3 sequence is CASGRLAASTDTQYF. DNA for the CDR3: TGTGCCAGCGGCCGACTAGCGGCTAGCACAGATACGCAGTATTTT.

This clone was detected only a few times. This chain joins TRBV12-3 or TRBV12-4 and TRBJ2-5, with 8 positions matching TRBD2. CDR3 length: 13 residues. J was trimmed by 4 bases and V by 5 bases; bases with no gene match: 3. The CDR3 DNA follows: TGTGCCAGCAGTCCCCGGGGGGGAGAGACCCAGTACTTC. Translation gives CASSPRGGETQYF.

The genes are TRBV28 and TRBJ1-5, with 9 bases aligning to TRBD1. The CDR3 is 18 residues long. Germline values: CDR1 MDHEN, CDR2 SYDVKM. J lost 0 bases, V lost 3 bases, and 9 bases had no gene match. As DNA, the CDR3 is TGTGCCAGCAGTTTTGCCGGGACAGGGATGGGTAGCAATCAGCCCCAGCATTTT. This codes for CASSFAGTGMGSNQPQHF.

The genes are TRBV27 and TRBJ2-7, with D tentatively TRBD2 (6 bases). V was pared by 1 base and J by 4 bases, with 14 bases between. The CDR3 totals 15 residues. The germline V gene encodes CDR1 MNHEY and CDR2 SMNVEV (reference sequence). CDR3 region: CASSLLGGAFYEQYF. The DNA of the CDR3 is TGTGCCAGCAGTTTATTAGGCGGGGCGTTTTACGAGCAGTACTTC.